One and the same sample provided the 23 T cell receptor beta chains below, sequenced in a study of blood T cell repertoires in COVID-19. Method: immunoSEQ multiplex PCR; TCRdb's copy keeps in-frame clones and lacks some. The sample holds 150,000 to 200,000 clones, around 80% seen once. The specimen sequenced was peripheral blood. The receptors were gathered from a man in his fifties who had recovered from COVID-19.

The table lists this clone with a few counts. The rearrangement joins TRBV6-5 to TRBJ1-5; D not certain. Trimming left V 6 bases short and J 0 bases short, with 12 bases between. This CDR3 is 15 amino acids long. Germline CDR1 is MNHEY and CDR2 is SVGAGI. CDR3 nucleotides: TGTGCCAGCAGGGAGCAAACTATTAGCAATCAGCCCCAGCATTTT. Translation: CASREQTISNQPQHF.

Concerning this clone itself: At one end the junction does not follow the germline gene, possibly because of a read error. V usage is TRBV27 and J usage is TRBJ1-6; 10 nucleotides align to TRBD1. The CDR3 loop spans 17 amino acids. Germline CDR1 and CDR2: MNHEY and SMNVEV (reference sequence). CDR3 coding DNA: TGTGCCAGCAGTCTAACCCCACGGACAGGGGGTATCTCACCCCTCTACTTT. It codes for CASSLTPRTGGISPLYF.

This rearrangement joins TRBV10-3 to TRBJ2-5, with TRBD2 identical over 11 bases. Germline CDR1 and CDR2: ENHRY and SYGVKD. The length of the CDR3 is 15 residues. Unmatched junction bases numbered 7, after V lost 5 bases and J lost 5 bases. CDR3 protein: CAISKLAGVSETQYF. CDR3 in DNA: TGTGCCATCAGTAAACTAGCGGGAGTGTCTGAGACCCAGTACTTC.

This clone was seen only once. This sequence joins TRBV2 and TRBJ2-2; the match to TRBD2 covers 13 bases. This CDR3 has 17 residues. Germline CDR1 and CDR2: SNHLY and FYNNEI. V trimming: 6 bases; J trimming: 2 bases; junction bases outside the gene matches: 6. The CDR3 coding sequence is TGTGCCAGCAGAGCCGGGACTAGCGGGGCTAACACCGGGGAGCTGTTTTTT. It yields the protein CASRAGTSGANTGELFF.

V and J are TRBV10-3 and TRBJ2-1, with D tentatively TRBD2 (6 bases). Per the germline V gene, CDR1 is ENHRY and CDR2 is SYGVKD. The CDR3 is 24 residues long. The V and J ends lost 1 base and 0 bases respectively, with 34 bases between them. The CDR3 is CAISEYAGRRAQRRGAISYNEQFF. The CDR3 region has the DNA TGTGCCATCAGTGAGTATGCTGGTCGAAGAGCGCAGCGGCGCGGGGCTATCTCCTACAATGAGCAGTTCTTC.

The chain has TRBV27 and TRBJ2-7, with 7 nucleotides matching TRBD1. Unmatched junction bases numbered 6, after V lost 10 bases and J lost 9 bases. From germline, CDR1 is MNHEY and CDR2 SMNVEV (reference sequence). The CDR3 length is 10 residues. The CDR3 nucleotides read TGTGCCACCAACAGGGGACGGCAGTACTTC. This encodes CATNRGRQYF.

This sequence joins TRBV19 and TRBJ2-7, with a weak D call TRBD1 (6 bases). The CDR3 covers 14 residues. Germline assignment: CDR1 LNHDA and CDR2 SQIVND (reference sequence). V gave up 5 bases and J gave up 2 bases, with 13 bases separating them. The CDR3 region has the DNA TGTGCCAGTAGTCCCCGACAGGTGCCCTACGAGCAGTACTTC. Translated, it gives CASSPRQVPYEQYF.

V gene TRBV3-1 (or the pseudogene TRBV3-2) combines with J gene TRBJ1-4; D not certain. V lost 0 bases to trimming and J lost 7 bases, with 15 bases between them. CDR1 is LGHDT and CDR2 is YNNKEL in the germline V gene (reference sequence). This CDR3 has 16 amino acids. In DNA form, the CDR3 reads TGTGCCAGCAGCCAAGACCCTACTTTGGTAAGTGAAAAACTGTTTTTT. Protein product: CASSQDPTLVSEKLFF.

The rearrangement links TRBV29-1 to TRBJ1-2; 7 bases align to TRBD1. Germline loops: CDR1 SQVTM, CDR2 ANQGSEA. The CDR3 is made up of 15 amino acids. V shed 3 bases, J shed 4 bases, and the junction held 11 bases outside the gene matches. As DNA, the CDR3 is TGCAGCGTTGATAAGCAGGGGGAAGTTAGCTATGGCTACACCTTC. Translating gives CSVDKQGEVSYGYTF.

This clone was seen just once. The rearrangement joins TRBV11-3 to TRBJ2-2; D is possibly TRBD2 (5 bases). Trimming stripped 5 bases from V and 4 bases from J, with 11 bases between. The germline CDR1 and CDR2 sequences are SGHNT and YENEEA. The CDR3 is 14 residues long. The CDR3 spells CASSLLGSTGELFF. CDR3 sequence (DNA): TGTGCCAGCAGCCTCTTGGGGAGCACCGGGGAGCTGTTTTTT.

The chain employs TRBV28 and TRBJ2-1; tentative D call: TRBD2 (5 bases). Trimming left V 5 bases short and J 0 bases short, with 11 bases between. CDR1 MDHEN and CDR2 SYDVKM come from the germline V gene. The CDR3 runs to 15 residues. CDR3 DNA: TGTGCCAGCAGTCTGACTACAAACTCCTACAATGAGCAGTTCTTC. Amino acids: CASSLTTNSYNEQFF.

This chain joins TRBV7-9 and TRBJ2-7; 8 bases fit TRBD1. The CDR3 contains 14 residues. The V gene end was trimmed by 5 bases and the J gene end by 2 bases; junction bases not matched to a gene: 5. Per germline, CDR1 SEHNR and CDR2 FQNEAQ (reference sequence). The CDR3, as DNA: TGTGCCAGCAGCCTCACAGGGGGTACCTACGAGCAGTACTTC. It is translated as CASSLTGGTYEQYF.

The CDR3 nucleotides read TGTGCCAGCAGTGACGACACGAACACTGAAGCTTTCTTT. This encodes CASSDDTNTEAFF. The chain has TRBV2 and TRBJ1-1; D remains unclear. Germline lookup yields CDR1 SNHLY and CDR2 FYNNEI. V dropped 3 bases and J dropped 1 base, with 6 bases sitting between them. The CDR3 loop spans 13 amino acids.

The chain has TRBV27 and TRBJ2-1, with TRBD2 as a possible D gene (5 bases). CDR3 size: 14 residues. V lost 7 bases and J 2 bases, leaving 12 bases between the germline ends. From germline, CDR1 is MNHEY and CDR2 SMNVEV (reference sequence). In DNA form, the CDR3 reads TGTGCCAGCACCTTAGGCGGGCCCTACAATGAGCAGTTCTTC. Encoded protein: CASTLGGPYNEQFF.

J is TRBJ2-2 and V is TRBV23-1, with 9 positions matching TRBD1. TRBV23-1 is identified as an open reading frame with a role that is uncertain. The CDR3 runs 16 residues. With V trimmed by 2 bases and J by 3 bases, 4 bases remained unmatched. CDR3 residues: CASSQPGQGHTGELFF. The CDR3 nucleotides read TGCGCCAGCAGTCAACCGGGACAGGGACACACCGGGGAGCTGTTTTTT.

The CDR3 sequence is CASSLNGRTASGNTIYF. CDR3 nucleotide sequence: TGTGCCAGCAGCTTAAACGGGAGGACAGCCTCTGGAAACACCATATATTTT. This sequence joins TRBV11-2 and TRBJ1-3, with D tentatively TRBD1 (6 bases). Trimming took 2 bases from V and 0 from J, leaving 14 bases between them. CDR1 is SGHAT, CDR2 FQNNGV, per germline. CDR3 length: 17 amino acids.

The gene calls are TRBV6-1 and TRBJ2-7, with D possibly TRBD1 on 5 matching bases. Germline assignment: CDR1 MNHNS and CDR2 SASEGT. CDR3 length: 14 amino acids. V lost 1 base and J lost 2, with 9 bases in between. Here the CDR3 DNA reads TGTGCCAGCAGTGAAGTTGGACACACCTACGAGCAGTACTTC. Translated: CASSEVGHTYEQYF.

V and J are TRBV30 and TRBJ2-1; tentatively, D is TRBD2 (6 bases). V was trimmed by 3 bases and J by 6 bases, leaving 15 bases between them. The CDR3 has 14 amino acids. Germline V gene sequence: CDR1 GTSNPN, CDR2 SVGIG (reference sequence). The CDR3 spells CAWRFSGDGNEQFF. The CDR3 coding sequence is TGTGCCTGGAGGTTTTCGGGAGATGGCAATGAGCAGTTCTTC.

V and J are TRBV29-1 and TRBJ2-3; D is unclear. The CDR3 loop spans 11 amino acids. Trimming stripped 4 bases from V and 4 bases from J, with 6 bases between. The V gene's germline CDR1 is SQVTM and CDR2 ANQGSEA. CDR3 region: CSVGGADTQYF. In DNA form, the CDR3 reads TGCAGCGTTGGAGGAGCAGATACGCAGTATTTT.

The genes are TRBV27 and TRBJ2-3, with 7 bases lining up with TRBD1. The germline V gene has CDR1 MNHEY and CDR2 SMNVEV (reference sequence). V trimming: 3 bases; J trimming: 1 base; junction bases outside the gene matches: 7. This CDR3 is 16 amino acids long. The CDR3 DNA reads TGTGCCAGCAGTTTCAGTGGACAGGTCGGCACAGATACGCAGTATTTT. It is translated as CASSFSGQVGTDTQYF.

This clone turned up a few times. V and J are TRBV5-1 and TRBJ1-1, with 7 bases lining up with TRBD1. The V segment lost 0 bases and the J segment 1 base; nucleotides outside the gene matches: 3. Germline V lookup: CDR1 SGHRS, CDR2 YFSETQ. This CDR3 contains 15 residues. The CDR3 spells CASSLDPGGNTEAFF. The CDR3, as DNA: TGCGCCAGCAGCTTGGACCCAGGGGGGAACACTGAAGCTTTCTTT.

J is TRBJ2-1 and V is TRBV7-3; TRBD2 aligns across 14 bases. V was clipped by 4 bases and J by 12 bases; unmatched bases: 8. The CDR3 runs to 15 residues. Germline loops: CDR1 SGHTA, CDR2 FQGTGA. This chain's CDR3 is CASSSEGTSGSSQFF. The CDR3 bases are TGTGCCAGCAGCTCAGAAGGGACTAGCGGGAGTTCGCAGTTCTTC.

This clone has more than one count but fewer than ten. The chain recombines TRBV4-1 with TRBJ2-5; 7 bases line up with TRBD2. CDR3 length: 15 residues. V was clipped by 1 base and J by 7 bases; unmatched bases: 9. Germline CDR1 MGHRA, CDR2 YSYEKL. The CDR3 protein is CASSQAGLPGGTQYF. The CDR3, as DNA: TGCGCCAGCAGCCAAGCGGGACTCCCGGGAGGGACCCAGTACTTC.